The 17 T cell receptor beta chains presented below share a single source sample, sequenced in a study of T-cell memory formation after mild COVID-19. Via MiXCR, TCRdb re-called the 5' RACE reads, giving one row per CDR3 protein. The sample includes fewer than 500,000 distinct CDR3 sequences, around 27% of them seen just once. What was sequenced was PBMCs or a T cell subset sorted from them (not recorded which). These receptors were taken from an adult woman who had mild COVID-19 (a few samples of this study predate the infection). Cell type and time point are not known.

This chain joins TRBV20-1 and TRBJ2-1; TRBD2 matches 10 bases. V was pared by 0 bases and J by 10 bases, with 12 bases of the junction left unmatched. The CDR3 consists of 16 residues. Germline-derived CDR1 and CDR2 are DFQATT and SNEGSKA (reference sequence). CDR3 residues: CSARDPSSGGAWEQFF. The CDR3 DNA sequence: TGCAGTGCTAGAGATCCGTCCAGCGGGGGGGCGTGGGAGCAGTTCTTC.

This clonotype has a handful of counts. J is TRBJ2-1 and V is TRBV6-6; 12 positions match TRBD2. In germline, CDR1 is MNHNY, CDR2 SVGAGI (reference sequence). V lost 6 bases, J lost 8 bases, and 11 bases stayed unmatched. The CDR3 length is 16 residues. CDR3 residues: CASSSSGGEIPDEQFF. CDR3 sequence (DNA): TGTGCCAGCAGCTCTAGCGGGGGGGAAATACCGGATGAGCAGTTCTTC.

The gene calls are TRBV27 and TRBJ2-7, with D perhaps matching TRBD1 (5 bases). This CDR3 spans 14 amino acids. The germline V and J ends were trimmed by 2 bases and 6 bases, with 14 bases remaining between them. Germline V gene sequence: CDR1 MNHEY, CDR2 SMNVEV (reference sequence). In nucleotides, the CDR3 is TGTGCCAGCAGTTTAGGTCCCGACAGAGGCGAGCAGTACTTC. Amino acid sequence: CASSLGPDRGEQYF.

This clonotype was recorded once. V usage is TRBV2 and J usage is TRBJ2-3; D gene unclear. V was shortened by 6 bases and J by 5 bases, with 6 bases between the two germline ends. This CDR3 is built from 11 residues. The germline V gene encodes CDR1 SNHLY and CDR2 FYNNEI. The CDR3 spells CASSGLDTQYF. DNA of the CDR3: TGTGCCAGCAGCGGGTTAGATACGCAGTATTTT.

This clonotype has just a few counts. The chain employs TRBV3-1 and TRBJ2-2; tentative D call: TRBD2 (6 bases). The CDR3 sequence is 15 residues long. The germline V and J ends were trimmed by 5 bases and 6 bases, with 16 bases remaining between them. Germline values: CDR1 LGHDT, CDR2 YNNKEL (reference sequence). The CDR3 DNA reads TGTGCCAGCAGCTACTCTACGGGCGGGGCCGGGGAGCTGTTTTTT. Translating it yields CASSYSTGGAGELFF.

In this sample, this clonotype turned up a few times. The V and J genes are TRBV18 and TRBJ1-2; 9 bases map to TRBD1. The CDR3 sequence is 14 residues long. Germline CDR1 reads KGHSH; CDR2 reads LQKENI. The trim removed 6 bases at V and 7 bases at J, leaving 9 bases unmatched. The CDR3 here is CASSRQGENLGYTF. DNA for the CDR3: TGTGCCAGCTCCAGACAGGGGGAGAATCTTGGCTACACCTTC. Full variable domain (remainder filled in from reference TRBV18 and TRBJ1-2): NAGVMQNPRHLVRRRGQEARLRCSPMKGHSHVYWYRQLPEEGLKFMVYLQKENIIDESGMPKERFSAEFPKEGPSILRIQQVVRGDSAAYFCASSRQGENLGYTFGSGTRLTVV.

The rearrangement uses TRBV5-4 and TRBJ2-1, with D possibly TRBD2 on 7 matching bases. This CDR3 is 15 amino acids long. Trimming stripped 2 bases from V and 6 bases from J, with 15 bases between. CDR1 is SGHNT, CDR2 YYREEE, per germline (reference sequence). The CDR3 DNA sequence: TGTGCCAGCAGCTTAGGCGGGGGCCTTTTCAATGAGCAGTTCTTC. It codes for CASSLGGGLFNEQFF.

V is TRBV7-9 and J is TRBJ2-5; tentative D call: TRBD1 (6 bases). The V gene's germline CDR1 is SEHNR and CDR2 FQNEAQ (reference sequence). This CDR3 region has 16 residues. The V gene lost 1 base and the J gene lost 1 base, with 13 bases spanning the gap. CDR3 amino acids: CASSLGYGQSQETQYF. CDR3 DNA sequence: TGTGCCAGCAGCTTAGGGTATGGACAGAGCCAAGAGACCCAGTACTTC.

Comments on this clonotype: One end of the junction fails to match germline, which may point to a read error. This rearrangement joins TRBV7-2 to TRBJ2-3; 8 nucleotides line up with TRBD2. Germline values: CDR1 SGHTA, CDR2 FQGNSA. CDR3 size: 15 residues. The CDR3 loop reads CASSLAGWSTDTQYF. CDR3 DNA: TGTGCCAGCAGTTTAGCGGGATGGAGCACAGATACGCAGTATTTT.

The rearrangement links TRBV7-2 to TRBJ2-3; 8 bases match TRBD2. Germline CDR1 and CDR2: SGHTA and FQGNSA. The length of the CDR3 is 17 residues. The V and J ends lost 5 bases and 5 bases, in that order; junction bases with no gene match: 15. CDR3 in amino acids: CASSPLEKAGGEDTQYF. Written as DNA, the CDR3 is TGTGCCAGCAGCCCCCTCGAGAAGGCGGGAGGAGAAGATACGCAGTATTTT.

This clonotype was counted between two and nine times. This chain links TRBV27 with TRBJ2-1, with D perhaps matching TRBD2 (6 bases). There are 15 residues in the CDR3. CDR1 and CDR2 from the germline V gene are MNHEY and SMNVEV (reference sequence). V shed 4 bases and J shed 7 bases, with 17 bases lying between them. The CDR3 spells CASSSTRDWANEQFF. CDR3 coding DNA: TGTGCCAGCAGTTCAACCCGGGACTGGGCAAATGAGCAGTTCTTC.

This clonotype was seen more than once but under ten times. V usage is TRBV27 and J usage is TRBJ2-1; D gene unclear. The germline gives CDR1 MNHEY, CDR2 SMNVEV (reference sequence). V lost 3 bases, J lost 8 bases, and 17 bases lay in between. The CDR3 sequence is 15 residues long. The CDR3 region is CASSFLSDISYEQFF. The CDR3 DNA reads as TGTGCCAGCAGTTTCCTAAGCGACATAAGCTATGAGCAGTTCTTC.

The rearrangement links TRBV4-1 to TRBJ1-4; 8 bases are a match to TRBD1. V trimming: 4 bases; J trimming: 7 bases; junction bases outside the gene matches: 5. The CDR3 length is 14 residues. The germline V gene encodes CDR1 MGHRA and CDR2 YSYEKL. CDR3 nucleotides: TGCGCCAGCAGCCGGACAGGGAGGAGTGAAAAACTGTTTTTT. This translates into CASSRTGRSEKLFF.

The chain is built from TRBV15 and TRBJ1-1, with D unresolved. Germline V lookup: CDR1 LNHNV, CDR2 YYDKDF (reference sequence). The CDR3 covers 13 residues. The V gene lost 3 bases and the J gene lost 10 bases, with 15 bases spanning the gap. The CDR3 region is CATSSSDQAGAFF. The CDR3 nucleotides are TGTGCCACCAGCAGTAGCGACCAGGCGGGAGCTTTCTTT.

Worth noting for this clonotype: Possible read error: a much larger clone is one base away. The chain links TRBV5-1 to TRBJ1-1; D gene unclear. Germline V gene lookup returns CDR1 SGHRS and CDR2 YFSETQ. This CDR3 has 14 residues. V was cut by 0 bases and J by 1 base, with 7 bases left in between. The CDR3 sequence is CASSLDSPNTEAFF. CDR3 sequence (DNA): TGCGCCAGCAGCTTGGACAGTCCGAACACTGAAGCTTTCTTT.

The chain joins TRBV7-2 to TRBJ2-7; D is possibly TRBD2 (5 bases). V shed 10 bases and J shed 6 bases, with 19 bases lying between them. The CDR3 has 13 amino acids. The germline V gene encodes CDR1 SGHTA and CDR2 FQGNSA. The CDR3 bases are TGTGCCACTACGGCGGGCTACGCGGCCGAGCAGTACTTC. Protein sequence: CATTAGYAAEQYF.

As to this clonotype: Given a much more abundant clone one base away, this may be a read error. The chain is built from TRBV7-3 and TRBJ2-3, with 7 bases identical to TRBD2. Germline CDR1 and CDR2: SGHTA and FQGTGA. The CDR3 spans 15 residues. CDR3 DNA: TGTGCCAGCAGCTTAATGAGCGGGGTCGCAGATCCGCAGTATTTT. Protein product: CASSLMSGVADPQYF.